This entry lists 22 T cell receptor beta chains sequenced from one sample in a study of T cells expressing NK-cell markers. Following a re-call of the 5' RACE reads, TCRdb has one entry per CDR3 protein and lacks DNA. The sample holds a few hundred thousand distinct CDR3 sequences. Input material: blood T cells: a sorted CD56 or NKG2C T cell subset, CD4+ or CD8+ T cells, or bulk PBMC T cells (not recorded which). The receptors come from a man aged 18 to 35 in good health.

This chain joins TRBV7-9 and TRBJ2-5; the TCRdb call, TRBD2, lacks DNA for checking. The CDR3 sequence is 13 residues long. Germline CDR1 reads SEHNR; CDR2 reads FQNEAQ (reference sequence). The CDR3 protein is CASSGGTLGTQYF.

The chain carries TRBV7-6 and TRBJ1-3; the TCRdb D gene call, TRBD1, has no DNA to confirm it. The CDR3 extends over 13 amino acids. CDR1 SGHVS and CDR2 FNYEAQ come from the germline V gene. The CDR3 region is CASRGAAGNTIYF.

The V gene is TRBV5-1, the J gene TRBJ2-3; TCRdb's assignment of TRBD2 cannot be checked, as there is no DNA. Germline V gene lookup returns CDR1 SGHRS and CDR2 YFSETQ. The CDR3 length is 17 residues. The CDR3 spells CASSSLGAAPTADTQYF. The variable domain in full, with the rest retrieved from reference TRBV5-1 and TRBJ2-3, is KAGVTQTPRYLIKTRGQQVTLSCSPISGHRSVSWYQQTPGQGLQFLFEYFSETQRNKGNFPGRFSGRQFSNSRSEMNVSTLELGDSALYLCASSSLGAAPTADTQYFGPGTRLTVL.

The chain carries TRBV6-2 or TRBV6-3 and TRBJ2-2; TCRdb's assignment of TRBD1 cannot be checked, as there is no DNA. The CDR3 sequence is 14 residues long. Germline assignment: CDR1 MNHEY and CDR2 SVGEGT. The chain's CDR3 is CASTRGGNTGELFF.

The V call is TRBV20-1, the J call TRBJ1-5; the TCRdb D gene call, TRBD1, has no DNA to confirm it. The CDR3 sequence is 14 residues long. Per germline, CDR1 DFQATT and CDR2 SNEGSKA (reference sequence). This CDR3 is CSARDDRNNQPQHF.

This chain connects TRBV4-2 to TRBJ1-3. There are 16 residues in the CDR3. In germline, CDR1 is LGHNA, CDR2 YNFKEQ. This CDR3 reads CASSQVAGAGGNTIYF.

The V call is TRBV7-2, the J call TRBJ2-1; lacking DNA, the TRBD1 call made by TCRdb goes unchecked. The CDR3 is 17 residues long. Germline assignment: CDR1 SGHTA and CDR2 FQGNSA. This CDR3 is CASSPLAGQVVGNEQFF.

The V gene is TRBV18, the J gene TRBJ2-4; checking the TCRdb D call of TRBD1 is not possible without DNA. The CDR3 sequence is 16 residues long. The germline gives CDR1 KGHSH, CDR2 LQKENI. This CDR3 reads CASSPIRASAKNIQYF.

V usage is TRBV24-1 and J usage is TRBJ2-3; TCRdb designates TRBD2, a call that cannot be tested without DNA. This CDR3 is built from 16 residues. The V gene's germline CDR1 is KGHDR and CDR2 SFDVKD. Here the CDR3 reads CATSDLAGGSTDTQYF.

The chain joins TRBV6-6 to TRBJ2-3; TCRdb reports TRBD1, a call that lacks DNA to check it against. Germline-derived CDR1 and CDR2 are MNHNY and SVGAGI (reference sequence). This CDR3 spans 12 amino acids. The CDR3 sequence is CASTTGLNTQYF.

This chain joins TRBV6-1 and TRBJ2-1; TCRdb returns TRBD1, unconfirmable since there is no DNA. The germline V gene encodes CDR1 MNHNS and CDR2 SASEGT. This CDR3 region has 13 residues. The CDR3 here is CASMDIMYNEQFF.

The chain links TRBV18 to TRBJ2-7; TCRdb designates TRBD1, a call that cannot be tested without DNA. Germline loops: CDR1 KGHSH, CDR2 LQKENI. This CDR3 contains 16 residues. The CDR3 region is CASSPLSGTGVGEQYF.

V gene TRBV7-9 combines with J gene TRBJ2-4; TCRdb names TRBD1, which stays unverified in the absence of DNA. Per germline, CDR1 SEHNR and CDR2 FQNEAQ (reference sequence). The CDR3 covers 16 residues. The CDR3 is CASSLGGIDSKNIQYF.

The gene calls are TRBV29-1 and TRBJ2-1; there is no DNA to check the TCRdb D call of TRBD2. The CDR3 contains 15 residues. Germline V CDR1 and CDR2: SQVTM, ANQGSEA. The CDR3 here is CSVASSALAGGEQFF.

The chain links TRBV2 to TRBJ2-1; lacking DNA, the TRBD2 call made by TCRdb goes unchecked. The CDR3 totals 16 residues. Germline CDR1 SNHLY, CDR2 FYNNEI. The CDR3 sequence is CASSEVPSGSYNEQFF.

The chain employs TRBV7-6 and TRBJ2-7; TCRdb picks TRBD2, but there is no DNA to check that call. This CDR3 region has 14 residues. Germline assignment: CDR1 SGHVS and CDR2 FNYEAQ. This CDR3 reads CASSSRAGAYEQYF.

This sequence joins TRBV9 and TRBJ1-2. Germline CDR1 SGDLS, CDR2 YYNGEE. The CDR3 has 15 residues. CDR3: CASSVGKQANYGYTF.

This chain connects TRBV12-3 or TRBV12-4 to TRBJ2-3; the TRBD2 assignment by TCRdb is unverifiable without DNA. The CDR3 has 17 amino acids. The CDR3: CASRGAGTLYPTDTQYF.

The J gene is TRBJ2-2, the V gene TRBV29-1; TCRdb's assignment of TRBD1 cannot be checked, as there is no DNA. Germline CDR1 reads SQVTM; CDR2 reads ANQGSEA. This CDR3 contains 12 residues. CDR3 sequence reads: CSVPGTGKKLFF.

CDR3 region: CAGARRGKNIQYF. The chain combines TRBV6-2 or TRBV6-3 with TRBJ2-4. CDR3 length: 13 residues. Germline CDR1 is MNHEY and CDR2 is SVGEGT.

CDR3 protein: CSVLNPGLMDEQFF. This chain links TRBV29-1 with TRBJ2-1; TCRdb's D call, TRBD2, is unchecked because there is no DNA. This CDR3 has 14 amino acids. Germline V gives CDR1 SQVTM, CDR2 ANQGSEA.

The chain joins TRBV9 to TRBJ2-1; the D call of TRBD2 rests on TCRdb alone, since no DNA is present to check it. The CDR3 is made up of 19 amino acids. Germline V CDR1 and CDR2: SGDLS, YYNGEE. The CDR3 loop reads CASSVEVRLAEKLYNEQFF. Combining the CDR3 with reference TRBV9 and TRBJ2-1 gives the whole variable domain DSGVTQTPKHLITATGQRVTLRCSPRSGDLSVYWYQQSLDQGLQFLIQYYNGEERAKGNILERFSAQQFPDLHSELNLSSLELGDSALYFCASSVEVRLAEKLYNEQFFGPGTRLTVL.